This T cell receptor beta chain was profiled in a study of T cells expressing NK-cell markers. Study overall: Repertoire data for TCR beta were derived from sorted T cells (CD3+CD56+NKG2C+, CD3+CD56+NKG2C- and CD3+CD56-NKG2C+).

Study results and caveats: Expanded NKG2C+ T cell clones were not confirmed as HCMV-specific.

No DNA is given; TCRdb re-called the 5' RACE reads and lists each CDR3 protein once. This sample contains 250,000 to 300,000 distinct CDR3 sequences. On this clonotype: No antigen is known for it.

The CDR3 extends over 15 amino acids. Germline CDR1 is MDHEN and CDR2 is SYDVKM. The specimen was blood T cells: a sorted CD56 or NKG2C T cell subset, CD4+ or CD8+ T cells, or bulk PBMC T cells (not recorded which). The gene calls are TRBV28 and TRBJ2-3; absent DNA, TCRdb's TRBD2 call cannot be checked. The source of this sequence is a man aged 18 to 30 in good health. The CDR3 sequence is CASSSSGRWTDTQYF.